This TCR beta chain is from a study of cytomegalovirus exposure and HLA in healthy donors. Background on the study: Previous work identified roughly 120 million unique TCR beta sequences from 150 million to 200 million T cells. An early data release held around 80 million unique TCRs from HLA-typed donors. Study-level results: In a later analysis, parvovirus B19, influenza, CMV and Epstein-Barr virus appeared linked to several top co-occurrence clusters.

Germline-derived CDR1 and CDR2 are MDHEN and SYDVKM. This CDR3 is 12 amino acids long. V lost 4 bases and J 9 bases, leaving 12 bases between the germline ends. As regards this clone: Its cognate antigen is unknown.

The PCR used 60 Vbeta and 13 Jbeta primers. TCRdb's copy holds only in-frame clones and misses some; the assay was immunoSEQ multiplex PCR. The table records 150,000 to 200,000 clones, around 80% of them present only once. Sequencing used PBMCs. This TCR derives from a woman aged 40 to 49 in good health and CMV-seropositive. This chain connects TRBV28 to TRBJ1-2; no reliable D call. Here the CDR3 DNA reads TGTGCCAGCAGTTCAACACCTCAGAGCTACACCTTC. It codes for CASSSTPQSYTF.